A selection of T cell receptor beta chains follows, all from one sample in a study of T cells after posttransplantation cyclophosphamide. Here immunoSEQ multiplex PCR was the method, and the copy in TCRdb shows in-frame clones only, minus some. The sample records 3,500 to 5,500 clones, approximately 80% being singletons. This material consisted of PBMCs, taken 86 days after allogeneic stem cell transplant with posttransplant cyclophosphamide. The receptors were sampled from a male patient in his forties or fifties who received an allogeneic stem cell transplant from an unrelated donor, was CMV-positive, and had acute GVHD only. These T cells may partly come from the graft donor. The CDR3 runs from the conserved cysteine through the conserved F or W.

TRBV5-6	CASSLAGGSYSPLHF
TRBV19	CASSPRDTLGTEAFF
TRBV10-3	CAISPGQGFLNTIYF
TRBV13	CASSLGQGHPDTQYF
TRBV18	CASSLRTVEGYTF
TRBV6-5	CASIGEGGYTF
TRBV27	CASSLVGGQVNTEAFF
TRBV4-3	CASSQDIRGRSYEQYF
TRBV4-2	CASSQVKGPNTEAFF
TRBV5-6	CASSLQGAIYGYTF
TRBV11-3	CASSPGTSGGAGDTQYF
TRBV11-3	CASSLELAGGLQYF
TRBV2	CASSHQDRLGTSGSSYNEQFF
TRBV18	CASSPGTGYGYTF
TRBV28	CASSPPVGVNEQYF